The 15 T cell receptor beta chains listed next were all sequenced from one sample in a study of response to subunit inactivated influenza vaccine. MiXCR was run by TCRdb on the RT-PCR reads, yielding one entry per CDR3 protein. Among almost 250,000 distinct CDR3 sequences listed, approximately 12% were seen once. The material was non-naive T cells sorted from PBMCs, obtained 14 to 15 days before vaccination. These receptors all stem from a middle-aged man who received an inactivated influenza vaccine.

This clonotype was detected a few times. The chain combines TRBV11-2 with TRBJ2-5; 9 bases align to TRBD1. CDR1 is SGHAT and CDR2 is FQNNGV in the germline V gene. The ends lost 5 bases at V and 2 bases at J; junction bases unmatched: 24. This CDR3 has 21 amino acids. As DNA, the CDR3 is TGTGCCAGCAGCATACAAAGGACCGGGACAGGGACCTCCGGGGGTCAAGAGACCCAGTACTTC. Its translation: CASSIQRTGTGTSGGQETQYF.

This clonotype was seen more than once but under ten times. The gene calls are TRBV6-1 and TRBJ2-7, with D unresolved. CDR1 and CDR2 from the germline V gene are MNHNS and SASEGT. The CDR3 is made up of 13 amino acids. The V gene lost 1 base and the J gene lost 6 bases, with 10 bases spanning the gap. For the CDR3, the DNA is TGTGCCAGCAGTGAAGGGATAGCTCTCGAGCAGTACTTC. It is translated as CASSEGIALEQYF.

This sequence joins TRBV7-2 and TRBJ2-7; TRBD1 agrees at 9 bases. Per the germline V gene, CDR1 is SGHTA and CDR2 is FQGNSA. The CDR3 runs to 14 residues. V shed 7 bases, J shed 2 bases, and the junction held 6 bases outside the gene matches. The CDR3: CASTDTGGAYEQYF. CDR3 nucleotides: TGTGCCAGCACCGATACAGGGGGCGCCTACGAGCAGTACTTC. The entire variable domain, with the rest obtained from reference TRBV7-2 and TRBJ2-7, is as follows: GAGVSQSPSNKVTEKGKDVELRCDPISGHTALYWYRQSLGQGLEFLIYFQGNSAPDKSGLPSDRFSAERTGGSVSTLTIQRTQQEDSAVYLCASTDTGGAYEQYFGPGTRLTVT.

This clonotype was observed a few times. The chain couples TRBV28 to TRBJ2-7; 7 bases agree with TRBD2. Germline V gene sequence: CDR1 MDHEN, CDR2 SYDVKM. The length of the CDR3 is 13 residues. Trimming at V came to 6 bases and at J to 5 bases, leaving 7 bases not matched to a gene. The CDR3 spells CASSNAGRDEQYF. The CDR3 DNA reads as TGTGCCAGCAGCAATGCAGGGAGGGACGAGCAGTACTTC.

A few counts support this clonotype. The rearrangement links TRBV20-1 to TRBJ2-2; D is unresolved. This CDR3 comprises 15 residues. Looked up from germline, CDR1 is DFQATT and CDR2 is SNEGSKA (reference sequence). Trimming removed 5 bases at V and 4 bases at J, with 17 bases between. The CDR3 DNA follows: TGCAGTGCTCGCCAGCGCGGTCCTAGCACCGGGGAGCTGTTTTTT. This gives the protein CSARQRGPSTGELFF.

The chain has TRBV5-1 and TRBJ2-5; D ambiguous. CDR3 length: 16 residues. CDR1 and CDR2 from the germline V gene are SGHRS and YFSETQ. V was shortened by 5 bases and J by 2 bases, with 19 bases between the two germline ends. CDR3 sequence: CASSWGSGHGQETQYF. Written as DNA, the CDR3 is TGCGCCAGCAGTTGGGGTTCTGGGCATGGGCAAGAGACCCAGTACTTC.

The V call is TRBV3-1, the J call TRBJ1-3; D is uncertain. V was clipped by 1 base and J by 1 base, with 11 bases between them. Germline CDR1 is LGHDT and CDR2 is YNNKEL (reference sequence). CDR3 length: 16 residues. For the CDR3, the DNA is TGTGCCAGCAGCCAAGTGACTGGTTATTCTGGAAACACCATATATTTT. It is translated as CASSQVTGYSGNTIYF. Complete variable domain (other parts from reference TRBV3-1 and TRBJ1-3): DTAVSQTPKYLVTQMGNDKSIKCEQNLGHDTMYWYKQDSKKFLKIMFSYNNKELIINETVPNRFSPKSPDKAHLNLHINSLELGDSAVYFCASSQVTGYSGNTIYFGEGSWLTVV.

This chain links TRBV4-2 with TRBJ2-7; 9 bases line up with TRBD2. J gave up 3 bases and V 2 bases, and 5 bases lay outside the gene matches. The germline CDR1 and CDR2 sequences are LGHNA and YNFKEQ. This CDR3 is built from 15 residues. CDR3 coding DNA: TGTGCCAGCAGCCAACGGCGGGGGGGTGGCTACGAGCAGTACTTC. It yields the protein CASSQRRGGGYEQYF.

This clonotype was picked up many times. The chain carries TRBV12-3 or TRBV12-4 and TRBJ2-7; D possibly corresponds to TRBD1 (5 bases). The CDR3 has 14 residues. Trimming pared 2 bases from V and 5 bases from J, leaving 13 bases between. In DNA form, the CDR3 reads TGTGCCAGCAGTTTACCCCAGGGAAGCAACGAGCAGTACTTC. Protein: CASSLPQGSNEQYF.

The gene calls are TRBV5-1 and TRBJ2-3; 12 nucleotides match TRBD2. In germline, CDR1 is SGHRS, CDR2 YFSETQ. Trimming cost V 5 bases and J 2 bases; bases outside gene matches: 9. The CDR3 runs 17 residues. CDR3 bases: TGCGCCAGCAGTTTCCGGACTAGCGGGGAGTACACAGATACGCAGTATTTT. Protein sequence: CASSFRTSGEYTDTQYF.

This clonotype was counted between two and nine times. This chain links TRBV12-3 or TRBV12-4 with TRBJ1-1; D remains unclear. Trimming left V 6 bases short and J 0 bases short, with 5 bases between. This CDR3 contains 12 residues. The CDR3 reads CASRNLNTEAFF. CDR3 DNA sequence: TGTGCCAGCAGGAACTTGAACACTGAAGCTTTCTTT.

This clonotype came up a few times. The rearrangement uses TRBV3-1 and TRBJ2-4, with D possibly called TRBD1 or TRBD2 (5 bases each). CDR1 is LGHDT and CDR2 is YNNKEL in the germline V gene (reference sequence). Deletions cut 2 bases from V and 4 bases from J, with 9 bases between. CDR3 length: 14 residues. The CDR3 reads CASSQRDRKNIQYF. CDR3 sequence (DNA): TGTGCCAGCAGCCAACGGGACCGAAAAAACATTCAGTACTTC.

This rearrangement joins TRBV18 to TRBJ2-5; D gene uncertain. The CDR3 consists of 13 residues. The germline CDR1 and CDR2 sequences are KGHSH and LQKENI. Trimming took 2 bases from V and 1 from J, leaving 5 bases between them. The CDR3 here is CASSPGVQETQYF. The CDR3 DNA follows: TGTGCCAGCTCACCAGGGGTCCAAGAGACCCAGTACTTC.

This clonotype has just a few counts. The chain uses TRBV6-2 or TRBV6-3 and TRBJ2-1; D might be TRBD1 or TRBD2, each matching 7 bases. This CDR3 region has 17 residues. The V and J ends lost 2 bases and 1 base respectively, with 15 bases between them. Germline assignment: CDR1 MNHEY and CDR2 SVGEGT. The CDR3 here is CASSYTRGRESYNEQFF. DNA for the CDR3: TGTGCCAGCAGTTACACGAGGGGGCGGGAGTCCTACAATGAGCAGTTCTTC.

In this sample, this clonotype turned up many times. J is TRBJ1-1 and V is TRBV12-3 or TRBV12-4; D is unclear. V was clipped by 1 base and J by 1 base, with 7 bases between them. This CDR3 comprises 14 residues. The CDR3 loop reads CASSLGASNTEAFF. CDR3 sequence (DNA): TGTGCCAGCAGTTTAGGGGCCTCGAACACTGAAGCTTTCTTT.